This T cell receptor beta chain stems from a study of cytomegalovirus exposure and HLA in healthy donors (dated by TCRdb to 2017 to 2019). Study-wide context: An earlier analysis of roughly 610 of the donors reported approximately 300 Gb of sequence data and some 110 million unique TCR beta sequences obtained from about 170 million T cells. An earlier analysis of some 500 of the donors applied high-throughput TCR beta sequencing to assess whether each TCR beta V gene segment acted as functional or pseudogenic. Alongside the repertoire data, information on donor age, sex, ethnicity and CMV serostatus was compiled. The genetic ancestry cluster associated with self-reported Caucasian donors included around four fifths of the roughly 400 genotyped donors. Every discovery cohort repertoire had been produced on one sequencing platform. Roughly 310 gigabases of sequencing data and approximately 80 million unique TCR sequences were included in an early release covering about 700 HLA-typed donors. The T cell repertoires of 666 subjects were profiled by immunosequencing and related to cytomegalovirus serostatus. The study combined high-throughput TCR immunosequencing, statistical association of individual TCRs with disease status, and machine learning to predict cytomegalovirus infection status. The study was designed to test whether signatures of past pathogen exposure could be identified by cataloging public T cell receptors. A later genetic analysis used genome-wide SNP genotypes for about three fifths of the 666 donors, treating that subset as a discovery cohort. Both class I and class II loci were covered by HLA typing, at four-digit resolution. On average, approximately 250,000 unique TCR beta nucleotide sequences were sequenced per donor among some 420 genotyped donors of the cohort, with roughly 19% of those sequences being non-productive. The number of typed donors differed by locus: 629-630 for A, B, C, DRB1 and DQB1; 500 to 550 for DQA1; roughly 600 for DPA1; and some 450 for DPB1. Rather than using new phenotypic data, the later analysis identified candidate immune exposures from TCR beta sequences and from how often those sequences occurred across donors. A separate validation cohort of over 95 different subjects was used in addition to the 666-subject first cohort. Several DR-DQ haplotypes were handled as single units for association and clustering because linkage in the cohort was strong. To study patterns of TCR occurrence, a later analysis re-analyzed previously published TCR beta repertoires from several hundred donors and added high-resolution HLA genotyping.

Receptors were amplified or captured by the immunoSEQ multiplex PCR assay. For the multiplex PCR, a mixture combining 60 forward primers for TCR Vbeta segments and 13 reverse primers for TCR Jbeta segments was used. The CDR3 region of rearranged TCR beta genes was amplified from genomic DNA with a multiplex PCR assay. The amplified TCR beta libraries were sequenced on the Illumina HiSeq System as 87-base-pair reads. On the study's bioinformatics: A later analysis counted approximately 74 million unique TCR beta chains across the 670 or so repertoires, and 10 million to 11 million of these chains were shared by at least two donors. To remove PCR and sequencing errors, raw reads were error-corrected and collapsed into unique sequences using a nearest-neighbor algorithm that merged closely related sequences. To assign V, D and J gene segments, CDR3 sequences were aligned to IMGT reference sequences. For a sequence to be retained, a match of at least six nucleotides was required to both a V gene segment and a J gene segment. A rearrangement counted as productive if the CDR3 had no stop codons and remained in frame with V and J, and every other rearrangement counted as non-productive. CDR3 was defined according to IMGT convention as the region running from the second conserved V-encoded cysteine to the conserved J-encoded phenylalanine. Sequences without an unambiguous match to a single V gene segment were excluded from the earlier analysis of a few hundred of the donors. An earlier analysis of 587 of the donors called V segments functional above 56.7% productive rearrangements and segregating when the between-donor standard deviation exceeded 5%. A statistical classification framework was built to diagnose cytomegalovirus status from the catalog of TCR beta chain sequences. In a later analysis, V and J genes were assigned by comparing TCR nucleotide sequences against IMGT/GENE-DB human TR gene sequences. The TCRdist pipeline was used in a later analysis to assign CDR3 sequences and most-parsimonious VDJ recombination scenarios. A later analysis defined each TCR beta chain by its CDR3 amino acid sequence plus V-gene family, and excluded reads lacking a unique V-gene family. A later analysis removed roughly 590 highly shared, low-generation-probability nucleotide sequences to deal with suspected cross-contamination and a sequencing artifact. In a later analysis, a clonal expansion index was calculated for each public chain from normalized within-repertoire ranks of inferred template counts. A later analysis computed generation probabilities with a VDJ recombination model fitted to out-of-frame rearrangements, and checked the results against IGoR. In a later analysis, hypergeometric tests were used to score TCR-TCR, TCR-HLA and TCR-CMV co-occurrence, with a repertoire-size bias correction applied to TCR pairs. False discovery rates were estimated in a later analysis by permuting HLA or CMV assignments 20 times. In a later analysis, co-occurring TCRs were grouped with DBSCAN, and TCRdist sequence similarity was added when clustering was performed within HLA-allele-positive subsets. Repertoires with fewer than 30,000 or more than 120,000 public chains were left out of co-occurrence clustering, as were a handful of repertoires with anomalous nucleotide sharing. Entries here come from immuneACCESS through TCRdb and include only in-frame sequences with V and J called. Some clones fail to appear in such tables; in the studies checked, an unresolved V gene covers under half of the shortfall, and the cause of the remainder is unknown. Clone size and V and J calls were adopted from that table, with D and trimming inferred from the DNA. The sample table holds fewer than 200,000 clones, of which approximately 77% were seen once. The top ten hold around 1.5% of the sample.

Remarks on this clone: It lacks a known antigen. No per-base quality is available; no much larger clone lies one base away.

Trimming takes 3 bases from V and 4 bases from J, and the germline ends sit 25 bases apart. Sequences MDHEN (CDR1) and SYDVKM (CDR2) are obtained from the germline V gene. The CDR3 sequence holds 18 residues, the cysteine and phenylalanine included. Solely the CDR3 DNA is kept, with 54 bases framed from the first base. What the authors observed across the whole study: When HLA alleles, especially DR and DQ, strongly co-occurred, attributing TCR associations to individual alleles was difficult. HLA typing was unavailable for some donors at each locus, so association tests used only the typed subset. In an earlier analysis of around 500 of the donors, most TCR beta V segments appeared in productive rearrangements about 87% or about 30% of the time, broadly matching IMGT annotations. V-gene and J-gene trimming of TCR beta chains was associated with a missense DCLRE1C variant in a later genetic analysis, and the association was replicated in an independent cohort. The only immune exposure information available for the cohort was CMV serostatus. In a later analysis, HLA-associated TCR beta chains showed more clonal expansion and lower generation probabilities than non-associated chains that were equally common. At a false discovery rate of 0.05, a later analysis linked 16,000 or so TCR beta sequences to specific HLA alleles. Most TCR sequences were observed very rarely across donors, whereas some public TCRs were present in many individuals. The study gave a list of more than 150 TCR beta chains associated with cytomegalovirus. Several of the top co-occurrence clusters appeared to be linked to parvovirus B19, influenza, CMV and Epstein-Barr virus, according to a later analysis. A group of highly shared sequence variants was considered likely to be a technical artifact of the sequencing pipeline. Sequencing depth was assumed to be roughly uniform across donors in the presence/absence analyses, though that assumption may not hold. Some IMGT-functional V segments, including TRBV6-2 and TRBV6-3, could not be told apart with the 87-base-pair reads, so those segments were excluded. In a later analysis, most CMV-associated TCR beta chains were found to appear HLA-restricted, with HLA associations seemingly driven largely by CMV exposure. In both the original and validation cohorts, the classifier was reported to diagnose cytomegalovirus status with high specificity and sensitivity. Because counts were too low, roughly 16 rarely observed V segments, including chromosome 9 orphons, were excluded from the earlier analysis of a few hundred of the donors. In vitro tests confirmed that a few of the cytomegalovirus-associated TCR beta chains recognize cytomegalovirus antigens. In a later analysis, TCR association rates were found to vary across HLA loci, with the most associated TCRs seen for DRB1 alleles and the fewest for HLA-C alleles. It was suggested by the authors that the approach could potentially be generalized to other disease states and immunological phenotypes. A further reported finding was that TCR beta sequences accurately predicted the HLA-A and HLA-B alleles for most subjects in the first cohort. Correlated functional status among segregating V segments might reflect linkage disequilibrium, but an unknown experimental factor could not be ruled out. In this cohort, only TCR beta chains were sequenced, and detectable features were limited by the absence of alpha or paired-chain data. In a later genetic analysis, fewer N-insertions in productive TCRs were reported among donors in an Asian-associated ancestry cluster than the approximately 710-donor mean.

The cohort was made up of 650 to 700 healthy bone marrow donors. At the time of sampling, all cohort members were nominally healthy, though unrecorded immune exposures were likely present. The donor tested CMV seronegative, placing the donor among the roughly 350 seronegative members of the cohort. A peripheral blood sample was collected from each donor, and TCR beta sequencing was performed on peripheral blood mononuclear cells. The Qiagen DNeasy Blood Extraction Kit was used to extract genomic DNA from the blood cell samples. Sequencing was carried out using PBMCs. The sequence derives from a male donor in good health and CMV-seronegative. Recombination joined TRBV28 with TRBJ2-7, with no D gene named confidently. The nucleotide sequence is given as TGTGCCAGCAGTTTCCTCCCCGTGCGTGAGGATCTACTATACGAGCAGTACTTC. Its protein is CASSFLPVREDLLYEQYF.